The T cell receptor beta chain under discussion was sequenced for a study of blood T cell repertoires in COVID-19. This CDR3 region has 14 residues. V gave up 1 base and J gave up 7 bases, with 14 bases separating them. Germline V gene lookup returns CDR1 MGHRA and CDR2 YSYEKL. TCRdb keeps only in-frame clones here, not all; method: immunoSEQ multiplex PCR. The sample yields roughly 400,000 clones, around nine tenths seen once. The chain employs TRBV4-1 and TRBJ2-7; no definite D call. This sequence originates from a woman in her forties or fifties who had recovered from COVID-19. Material for sequencing was PBMCs or T cells enriched from blood (not recorded which). This CDR3 is CASSQGPHVSEQYF. DNA of the CDR3: TGCGCCAGCAGCCAAGGCCCCCACGTTAGTGAGCAGTACTTC.